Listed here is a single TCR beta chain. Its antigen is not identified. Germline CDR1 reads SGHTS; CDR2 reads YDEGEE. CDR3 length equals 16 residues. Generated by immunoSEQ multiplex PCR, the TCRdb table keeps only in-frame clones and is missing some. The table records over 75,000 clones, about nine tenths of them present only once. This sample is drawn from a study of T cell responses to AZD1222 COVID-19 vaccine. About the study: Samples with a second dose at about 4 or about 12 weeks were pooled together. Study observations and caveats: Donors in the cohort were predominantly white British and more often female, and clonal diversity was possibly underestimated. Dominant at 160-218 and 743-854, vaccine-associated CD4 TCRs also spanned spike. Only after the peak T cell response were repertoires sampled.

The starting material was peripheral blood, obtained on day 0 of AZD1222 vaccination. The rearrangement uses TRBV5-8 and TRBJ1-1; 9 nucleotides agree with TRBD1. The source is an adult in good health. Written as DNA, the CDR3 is TGTGTCGACGCGGCCGGGACAGGGACTCGGAACACTGAAGCTTTCTTT. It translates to CVDAAGTGTRNTEAFF. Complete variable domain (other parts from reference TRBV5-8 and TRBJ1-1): EAGVTQSPTHLIKTRGQQATLRCSPISGHTSVYWYQQALGLGLQFLLWYDEGEERNRGNFPPRFSGRQFPNYSSELNVNALELEDSALYLCVDAAGTGTRNTEAFFGQGTRLTVV.